These 5 T cell receptor beta chains were sequenced from one sample in a study of blood T cell repertoires in COVID-19. Repertoires were generated with immunoSEQ multiplex PCR, while TCRdb's copy carries only in-frame clones and drops some. The top ten clones hold 4% to 5.5% of a sample with about 60,000 clones, 85% to 90% of them seen once. The sample taken for sequencing was peripheral blood. The receptors come from a man aged 60-69 years with acute or convalescent COVID-19.

This clone has a single count. This chain uses TRBV27 with TRBJ1-2, with D unresolved. Germline V gene sequence: CDR1 MNHEY, CDR2 SMNVEV (reference sequence). V lost 4 bases to trimming and J lost 8 bases, with 17 bases between them. CDR3 size: 14 residues. The CDR3 DNA reads TGTGCCAGCAGTTGGTCGAGGGCCTCGGGGGGCTACACCTTC. It translates to CASSWSRASGGYTF.

The rearrangement joins TRBV28 to TRBJ1-3, with a tentative D call TRBD1 (6 bases). Trimming shortened V by 5 bases and J by 0 bases, and 8 bases separated the two germline ends. This CDR3 contains 14 residues. Looked up from germline, CDR1 is MDHEN and CDR2 is SYDVKM. CDR3 sequence (DNA): TGTGCCAGCAGTACAGGGTACTCTGGAAACACCATATATTTT. Translating it yields CASSTGYSGNTIYF.

The chain employs TRBV28 and TRBJ1-4; no clear D. CDR1 is MDHEN and CDR2 is SYDVKM in the germline V gene. V was pared by 7 bases and J by 0 bases, with 9 bases between. This CDR3 is 14 amino acids long. The CDR3 coding sequence is TGTGCCAGCAAAAGAGGTGCAACTAATGAAAAACTGTTTTTT. This codes for CASKRGATNEKLFF.

The chain carries TRBV10-3 and TRBJ2-5, with TRBD2 matching over 9 bases. From germline, CDR1 is ENHRY and CDR2 SYGVKD. The ends lost 5 bases at V and 3 bases at J; junction bases unmatched: 4. This CDR3 contains 14 residues. The CDR3 DNA follows: TGTGCCATCAGTCGGACTAGCGCCAAAGAGACCCAGTACTTC. The encoded protein is CAISRTSAKETQYF.

This clone was seen once. The J gene is TRBJ2-1, the V gene TRBV18; 9 nucleotides match TRBD2. Germline V CDR1 and CDR2: KGHSH, LQKENI. V lost 3 bases to trimming and J lost 6 bases; unmatched junction nucleotides: 6. This CDR3 spans 15 amino acids. CDR3 region: CASSPGSGSFNEQFF. The CDR3 DNA reads TGTGCCAGCTCACCCGGTAGCGGGAGTTTCAATGAGCAGTTCTTC.